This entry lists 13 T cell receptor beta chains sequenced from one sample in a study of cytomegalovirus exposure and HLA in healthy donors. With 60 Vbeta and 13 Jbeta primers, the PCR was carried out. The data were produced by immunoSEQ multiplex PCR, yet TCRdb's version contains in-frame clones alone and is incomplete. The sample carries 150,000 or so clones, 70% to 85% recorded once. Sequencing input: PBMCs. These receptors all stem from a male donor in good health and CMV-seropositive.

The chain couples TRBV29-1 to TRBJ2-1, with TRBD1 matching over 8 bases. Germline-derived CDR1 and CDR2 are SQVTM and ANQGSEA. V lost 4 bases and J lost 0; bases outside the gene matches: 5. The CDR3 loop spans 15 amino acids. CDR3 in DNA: TGCAGCGTTGGGAGGACAGGGAGCTCCTACAATGAGCAGTTCTTC. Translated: CSVGRTGSSYNEQFF.

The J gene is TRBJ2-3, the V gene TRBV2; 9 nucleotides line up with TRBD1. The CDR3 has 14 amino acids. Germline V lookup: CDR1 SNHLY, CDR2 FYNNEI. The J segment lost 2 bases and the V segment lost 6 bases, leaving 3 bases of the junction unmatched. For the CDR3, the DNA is TGTGCCAGCAGAGGGACAGGGCCCACAGATACGCAGTATTTT. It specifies CASRGTGPTDTQYF.

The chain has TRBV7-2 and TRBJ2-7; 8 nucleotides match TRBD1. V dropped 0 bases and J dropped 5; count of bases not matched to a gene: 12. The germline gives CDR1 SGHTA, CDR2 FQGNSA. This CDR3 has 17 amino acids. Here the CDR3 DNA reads TGTGCCAGCAGCTTAGCGGGGCCGGGACAGGCTGCCAACGAGCAGTACTTC. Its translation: CASSLAGPGQAANEQYF.

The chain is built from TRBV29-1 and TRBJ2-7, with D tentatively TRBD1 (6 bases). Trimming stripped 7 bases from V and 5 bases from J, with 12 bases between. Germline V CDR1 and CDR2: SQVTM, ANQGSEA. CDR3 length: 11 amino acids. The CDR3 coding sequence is TGCAGCGCAACATCAGGGGACGAGCAGTACTTC. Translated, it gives CSATSGDEQYF.

CDR3 in amino acids: CASSYGGAETQYF. For the CDR3, the DNA is TGTGCCAGCAGTTACGGGGGGGCCGAGACCCAGTACTTC. The V and J genes are TRBV6-5 and TRBJ2-5; perhaps TRBD2 as D (7 bases). The CDR3 has 13 amino acids. Trimming took 2 bases from V and 5 from J, leaving 9 bases between them. The V gene's germline CDR1 is MNHEY and CDR2 SVGAGI.

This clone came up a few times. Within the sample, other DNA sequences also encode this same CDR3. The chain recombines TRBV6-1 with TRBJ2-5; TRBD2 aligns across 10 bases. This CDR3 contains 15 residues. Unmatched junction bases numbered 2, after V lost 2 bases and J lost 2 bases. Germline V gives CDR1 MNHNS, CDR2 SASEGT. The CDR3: CASSELAGGQETQYF. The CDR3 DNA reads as TGTGCCAGCAGTGAATTAGCGGGAGGACAAGAGACCCAGTACTTC.

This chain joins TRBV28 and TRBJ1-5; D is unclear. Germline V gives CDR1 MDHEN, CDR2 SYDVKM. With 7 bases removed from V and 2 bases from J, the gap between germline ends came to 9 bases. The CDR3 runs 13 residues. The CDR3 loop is CASKVGGNQPQHF. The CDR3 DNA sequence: TGTGCCAGCAAAGTCGGGGGCAATCAGCCCCAGCATTTT.

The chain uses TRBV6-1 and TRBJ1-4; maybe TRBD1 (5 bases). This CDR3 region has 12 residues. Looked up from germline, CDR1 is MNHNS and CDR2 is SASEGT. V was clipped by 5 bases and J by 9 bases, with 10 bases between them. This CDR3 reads CASSPKGKKLFF. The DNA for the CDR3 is TGTGCCAGCAGTCCCAAGGGGAAAAAACTGTTTTTT.

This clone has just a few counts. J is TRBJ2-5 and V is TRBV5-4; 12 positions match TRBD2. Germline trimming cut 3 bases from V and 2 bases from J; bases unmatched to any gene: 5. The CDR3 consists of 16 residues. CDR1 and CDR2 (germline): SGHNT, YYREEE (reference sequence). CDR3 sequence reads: CASSSELAGGQETQYF. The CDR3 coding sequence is TGTGCCAGCAGCTCCGAGCTAGCGGGGGGGCAAGAGACCCAGTACTTC.

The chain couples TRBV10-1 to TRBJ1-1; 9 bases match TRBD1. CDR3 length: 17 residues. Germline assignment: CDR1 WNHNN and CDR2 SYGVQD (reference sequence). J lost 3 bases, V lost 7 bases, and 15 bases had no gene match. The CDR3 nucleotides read TGCGCCAGCATGAAGGGGGGACAGGGATGGATCGACACTGAAGCTTTCTTT. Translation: CASMKGGQGWIDTEAFF.

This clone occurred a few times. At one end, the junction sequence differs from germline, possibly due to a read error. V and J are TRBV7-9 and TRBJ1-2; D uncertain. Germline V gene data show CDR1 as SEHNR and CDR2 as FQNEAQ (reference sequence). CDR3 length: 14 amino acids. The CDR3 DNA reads TGTTCCAGCAGCTTAGTTATAGCTAACTATGGCTACACCTTC. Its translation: CSSSLVIANYGYTF.

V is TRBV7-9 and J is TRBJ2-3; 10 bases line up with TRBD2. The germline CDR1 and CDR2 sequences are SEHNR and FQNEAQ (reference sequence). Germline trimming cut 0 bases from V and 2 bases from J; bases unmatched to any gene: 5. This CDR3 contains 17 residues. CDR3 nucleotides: TGTGCCAGCAGCTTAGCCCCTACTAGCGGGGACACAGATACGCAGTATTTT. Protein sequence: CASSLAPTSGDTDTQYF.

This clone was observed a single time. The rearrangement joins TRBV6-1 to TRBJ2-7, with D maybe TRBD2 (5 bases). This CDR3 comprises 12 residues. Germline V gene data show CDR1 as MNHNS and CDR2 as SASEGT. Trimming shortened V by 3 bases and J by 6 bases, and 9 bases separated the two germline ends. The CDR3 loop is CASSDLAAEQYF. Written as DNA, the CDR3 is TGTGCCAGCAGTGATCTAGCTGCCGAGCAGTACTTC.